This T cell receptor (beta chain) comes out of a study of CD8 T cells in ankylosing spondylitis. Study-level findings and limits: Matched ankylosing spondylitis synovial fluid reportedly showed significant enrichment of disease-linked clones.

TCRdb ran MiXCR on the 5' RACE reads and lists one entry per CDR3 protein. The table shows around 180,000 distinct CDR3 sequences, with roughly 20% occurring only once. Germline V lookup: CDR1 MGHRA, CDR2 YSYEKL. CDR3 length equals 14 residues. Trimming took 5 bases from V and 7 from J, leaving 17 bases between them. A remark on this clonotype: The antigen remains undetermined.

The chain is built from TRBV4-1 and TRBJ1-1, with D unresolved. Sample: blood, either unsorted or a sorted T cell fraction (not recorded which). This clonotype was obtained from a male donor aged 10 to 30 with ankylosing spondylitis or in good health (not recorded which). The CDR3: CASSAPGRLVEAFF. DNA for the CDR3: TGCGCCAGCAGCGCACCCGGGCGTCTTGTTGAAGCTTTCTTT.